This TCR beta chain was profiled in a study of OX40 agonist ivuxolimab in advanced cancers. CDR1 is SNHLY, CDR2 FYNNEI, per germline. The ends lost 7 bases at V and 5 bases at J; junction bases unmatched: 7. CDR3 length equals 13 residues. Sequencing used immunoSEQ multiplex PCR; TCRdb keeps in-frame clones, though not all of them. In the table there are roughly 92,000 clones, 75% to 95% of which are singletons. The receptor was derived from an adult with an advanced solid tumor such as melanoma, head and neck, liver or kidney cancer. The sample here was CD4+ or CD8+ T cells sorted from blood, taken in a trial of the OX40 agonist ivuxolimab. The genes are TRBV2 and TRBJ2-5; TRBD2 matches at 7 bases. The DNA of the CDR3 is TGTGCCAGCAAATCGACTAGCCCGGAGACCCAGTACTTC. This gives the protein CASKSTSPETQYF.